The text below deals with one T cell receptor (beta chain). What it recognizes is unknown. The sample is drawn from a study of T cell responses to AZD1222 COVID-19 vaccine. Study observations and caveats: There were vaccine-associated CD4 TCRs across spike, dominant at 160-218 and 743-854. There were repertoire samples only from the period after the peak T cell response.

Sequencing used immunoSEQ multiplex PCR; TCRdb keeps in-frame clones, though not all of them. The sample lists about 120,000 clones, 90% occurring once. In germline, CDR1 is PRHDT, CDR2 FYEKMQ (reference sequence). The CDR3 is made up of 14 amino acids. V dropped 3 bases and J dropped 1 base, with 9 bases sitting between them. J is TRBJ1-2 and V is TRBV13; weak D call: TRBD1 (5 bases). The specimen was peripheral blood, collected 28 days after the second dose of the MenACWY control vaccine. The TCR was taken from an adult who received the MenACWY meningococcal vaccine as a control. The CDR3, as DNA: TGTGCCAGCAGCTTTGGGGGTGATAACTATGGCTACACCTTC. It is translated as CASSFGGDNYGYTF.